The clone carrying this TCR beta chain was detected only once. The data were obtained in a study of cytomegalovirus exposure and HLA in healthy donors. Researchers ran the PCR with 60 Vbeta and 13 Jbeta primers. The protocol was immunoSEQ multiplex PCR, while the TCRdb copy is restricted to in-frame clones and leaves out a portion. The sample carries roughly 160,000 clones, approximately 81% recorded once. V was trimmed by 3 bases and J by 7 bases, leaving 13 bases between them. The CDR3 contains 13 residues. Germline assignment: CDR1 SEHNR and CDR2 FQNEAQ (reference sequence). The genes are TRBV7-9 and TRBJ2-7; TRBD2 might be the D (5 bases). Specimen: PBMCs. The source is a man aged 25 to 40 in good health and CMV-seropositive. The CDR3 spells CASSFGLPGEQYF. The CDR3 DNA reads TGTGCCAGCAGCTTTGGTCTACCGGGGGAGCAGTACTTC.